This note documents a single TCR beta chain sequence. Measured with immunoSEQ multiplex PCR; TCRdb has only the in-frame clones, and not every one. In the table there are some 240,000 clones, 75% to 90% of which are singletons. This CDR3 has 13 amino acids. The V gene lost 5 bases and the J gene lost 4 bases, with 9 bases spanning the gap. CDR1 is KGHSH, CDR2 LQKENI, per germline. The sample comes from a study of blood T cell repertoires in COVID-19. This chain joins TRBV18 and TRBJ2-1; D unresolved. Sequencing was carried out using peripheral blood. The TCR originated in a woman aged 35 to 49 who had recovered from COVID-19. The CDR3 bases are TGTGCCAGCTCAGACACAAGATACAATGAGCAGTTCTTC. This encodes CASSDTRYNEQFF. The entire variable domain, with the rest obtained from reference TRBV18 and TRBJ2-1, is as follows: NAGVMQNPRHLVRRRGQEARLRCSPMKGHSHVYWYRQLPEEGLKFMVYLQKENIIDESGMPKERFSAEFPKEGPSILRIQQVVRGDSAAYFCASSDTRYNEQFFGPGTRLTVL.